This record looks at one T cell receptor (beta chain) sequence and its context. The authors' processing: Reference gene primer amplification gave estimated nucleated cell counts. Sequencing was performed with immunoSEQ multiplex PCR; in TCRdb, only in-frame clones are kept and a portion is missing. V, J and clone size reflect that table, while D and trimming were determined from the DNA. Of over 200,000 clones in the sample, about 88% were seen once. The data were taken from a study of blood T cell repertoires in COVID-19. Study context: The origin of the acute and convalescent COVID-19 samples was the United States, Italy and Spain. Sources were T cells, B-cell-depleted T cells, or PBMCs; the material itself was cDNA or gDNA.

J was trimmed by 4 bases and V by 2 bases; bases with no gene match: 8. The CDR3 contains 16 residues. Germline lookup yields CDR1 SQVTM and CDR2 ANQGSEA. The source is a man aged 35 to 55 with acute or convalescent COVID-19. The chain recombines TRBV29-1 with TRBJ2-2; 9 positions match TRBD1. Sequenced input: peripheral blood. This CDR3 is CSVEWGDRVGTGELFF. The DNA of the CDR3 is TGCAGCGTTGAATGGGGGGACAGGGTAGGCACCGGGGAGCTGTTTTTT.